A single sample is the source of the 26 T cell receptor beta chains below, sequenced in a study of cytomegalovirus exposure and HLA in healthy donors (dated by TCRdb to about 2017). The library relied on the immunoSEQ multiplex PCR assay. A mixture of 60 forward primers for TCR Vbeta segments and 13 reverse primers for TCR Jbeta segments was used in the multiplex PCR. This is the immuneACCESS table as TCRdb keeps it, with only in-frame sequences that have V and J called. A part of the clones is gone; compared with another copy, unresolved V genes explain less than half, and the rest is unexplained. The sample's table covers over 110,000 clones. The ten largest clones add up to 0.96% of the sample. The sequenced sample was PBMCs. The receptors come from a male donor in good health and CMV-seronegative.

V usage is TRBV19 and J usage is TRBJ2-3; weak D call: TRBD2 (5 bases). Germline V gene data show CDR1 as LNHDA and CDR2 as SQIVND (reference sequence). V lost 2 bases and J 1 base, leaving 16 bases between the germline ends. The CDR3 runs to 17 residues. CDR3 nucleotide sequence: TGTGCCAGTAGTATAAATCTCGGGGTTCCCCGCACAGATACGCAGTATTTT. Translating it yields CASSINLGVPRTDTQYF.

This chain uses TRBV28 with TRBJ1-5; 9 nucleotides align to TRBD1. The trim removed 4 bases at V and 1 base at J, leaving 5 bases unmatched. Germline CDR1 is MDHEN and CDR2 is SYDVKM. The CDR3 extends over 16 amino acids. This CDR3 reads CASSWGQGGSNQPQHF. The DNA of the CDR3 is TGTGCCAGCAGTTGGGGACAGGGAGGAAGCAATCAGCCCCAGCATTTT.

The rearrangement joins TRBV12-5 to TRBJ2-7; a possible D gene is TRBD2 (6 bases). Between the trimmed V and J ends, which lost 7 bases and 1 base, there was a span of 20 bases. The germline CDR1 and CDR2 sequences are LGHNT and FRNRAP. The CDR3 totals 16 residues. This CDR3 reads CASAPDWGDLSYEQYF. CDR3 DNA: TGTGCTAGTGCCCCCGACTGGGGGGACTTGTCCTACGAGCAGTACTTC.

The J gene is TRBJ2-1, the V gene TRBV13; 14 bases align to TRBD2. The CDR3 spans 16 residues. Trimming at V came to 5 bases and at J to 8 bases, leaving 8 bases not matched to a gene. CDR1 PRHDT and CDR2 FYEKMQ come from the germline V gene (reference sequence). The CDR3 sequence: CASSDTGTSGSYEQFF. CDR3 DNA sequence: TGTGCCAGCAGCGATACCGGGACTAGCGGGAGCTATGAGCAGTTCTTC.

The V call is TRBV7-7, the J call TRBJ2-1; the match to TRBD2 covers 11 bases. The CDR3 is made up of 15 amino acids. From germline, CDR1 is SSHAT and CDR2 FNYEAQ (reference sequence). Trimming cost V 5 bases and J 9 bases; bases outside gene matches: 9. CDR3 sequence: CASSPLAGGGGEQFF. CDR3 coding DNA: TGTGCCAGCAGCCCTCTAGCGGGAGGAGGCGGTGAGCAGTTCTTC.

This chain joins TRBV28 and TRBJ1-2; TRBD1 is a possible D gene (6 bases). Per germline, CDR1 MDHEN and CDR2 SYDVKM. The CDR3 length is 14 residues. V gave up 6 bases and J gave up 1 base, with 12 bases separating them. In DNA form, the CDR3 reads TGTGCCAGCAGACATCCAGGGGATAACTATGGCTACACCTTC. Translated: CASRHPGDNYGYTF.

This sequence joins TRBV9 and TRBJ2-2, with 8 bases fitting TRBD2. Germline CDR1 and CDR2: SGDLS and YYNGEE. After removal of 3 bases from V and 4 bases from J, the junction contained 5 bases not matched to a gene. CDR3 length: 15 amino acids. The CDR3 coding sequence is TGTGCCAGCAGCGCCGGGGGGGCTGGCACCGGGGAGCTGTTTTTT. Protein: CASSAGGAGTGELFF.

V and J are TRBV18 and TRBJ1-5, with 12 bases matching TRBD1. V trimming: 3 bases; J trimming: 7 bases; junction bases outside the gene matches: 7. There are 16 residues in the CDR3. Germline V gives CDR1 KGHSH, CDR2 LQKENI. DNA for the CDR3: TGTGCCAGCTCACCTGGACGGGGACAGGGGGCACAGCCCCAGCATTTT. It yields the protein CASSPGRGQGAQPQHF.

The CDR3 spells CAANDIPPGLVVNEQFF. CDR3 sequence (DNA): TGTGCCGCCAATGACATCCCACCGGGACTAGTCGTCAATGAGCAGTTCTTC. The rearrangement uses TRBV10-3 and TRBJ2-1; 8 positions match TRBD2. V shed 11 bases and J 6 bases; nucleotides not matched to a gene: 21. The germline gives CDR1 ENHRY, CDR2 SYGVKD. CDR3 length: 17 amino acids.

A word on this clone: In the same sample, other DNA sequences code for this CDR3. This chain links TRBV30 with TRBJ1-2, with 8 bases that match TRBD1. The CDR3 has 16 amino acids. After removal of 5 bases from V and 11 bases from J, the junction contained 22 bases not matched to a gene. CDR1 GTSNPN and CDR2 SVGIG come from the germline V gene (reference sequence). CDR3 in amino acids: CAWRPSDRALSGGYTF. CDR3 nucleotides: TGTGCCTGGCGACCTTCGGACAGGGCCCTTTCGGGCGGTTACACCTTC. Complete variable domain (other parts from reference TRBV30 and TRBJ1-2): SQTIHQWPATLVQPVGSPLSLECTVEGTSNPNLYWYRQAAGRGLQLLFYSVGIGQISSEVPQNLSASRPQDRQFILSSKKLLLSDSGFYLCAWRPSDRALSGGYTFGSGTRLTVV.

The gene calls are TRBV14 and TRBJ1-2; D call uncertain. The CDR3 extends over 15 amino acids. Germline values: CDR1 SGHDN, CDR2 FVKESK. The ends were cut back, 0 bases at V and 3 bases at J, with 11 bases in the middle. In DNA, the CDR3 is TGTGCCAGCAGCCAAGATCAGTTCAGCGACTATGGCTACACCTTC. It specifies CASSQDQFSDYGYTF.

The CDR3 loop reads CASSPGGKNTEAFF. The CDR3 nucleotides read TGTGCCAGCAGCCCTGGCGGGAAGAACACTGAAGCTTTCTTT. The chain couples TRBV9 to TRBJ1-1, with D hard to call. The CDR3 has 14 residues. Germline V gives CDR1 SGDLS, CDR2 YYNGEE. Trimming cost V 4 bases and J 1 base, with 11 bases left between them.

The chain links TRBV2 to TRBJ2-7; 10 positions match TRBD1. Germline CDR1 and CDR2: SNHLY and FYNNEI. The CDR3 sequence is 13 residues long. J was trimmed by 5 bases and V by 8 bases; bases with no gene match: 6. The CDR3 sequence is CASGRQGANEQYF. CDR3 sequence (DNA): TGTGCCAGCGGACGACAGGGGGCTAACGAGCAGTACTTC.

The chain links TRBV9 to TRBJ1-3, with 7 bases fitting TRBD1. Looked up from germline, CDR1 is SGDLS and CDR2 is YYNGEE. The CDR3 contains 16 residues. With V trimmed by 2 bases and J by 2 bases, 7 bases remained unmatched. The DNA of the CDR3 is TGTGCCAGCAGCGTCGACAGGGCTGGACCTGGAAACACCATATATTTT. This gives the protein CASSVDRAGPGNTIYF.

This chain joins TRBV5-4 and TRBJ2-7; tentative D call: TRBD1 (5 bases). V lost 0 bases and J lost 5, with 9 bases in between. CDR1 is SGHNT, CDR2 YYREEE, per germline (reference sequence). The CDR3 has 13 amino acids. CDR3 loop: CASSLEQVDEQYF. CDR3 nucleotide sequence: TGTGCCAGCAGCTTGGAACAGGTCGACGAGCAGTACTTC.

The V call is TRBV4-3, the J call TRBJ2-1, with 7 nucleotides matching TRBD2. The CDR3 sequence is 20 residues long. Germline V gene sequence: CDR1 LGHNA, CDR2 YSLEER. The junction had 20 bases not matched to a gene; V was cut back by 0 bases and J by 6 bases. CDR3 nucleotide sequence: TGCGCCAGCAGCCAAGATCGAACGGTTGGACCGGGACTAAGGCCCAATGAGCAGTTCTTC. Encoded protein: CASSQDRTVGPGLRPNEQFF.

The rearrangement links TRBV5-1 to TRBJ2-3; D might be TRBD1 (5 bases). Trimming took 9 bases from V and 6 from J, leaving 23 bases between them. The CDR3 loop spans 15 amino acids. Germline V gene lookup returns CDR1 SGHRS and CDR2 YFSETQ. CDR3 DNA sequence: TGCGCCACCTCTACAGGTTCCGTATTTGGGGATACGCAGTATTTT. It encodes CATSTGSVFGDTQYF.

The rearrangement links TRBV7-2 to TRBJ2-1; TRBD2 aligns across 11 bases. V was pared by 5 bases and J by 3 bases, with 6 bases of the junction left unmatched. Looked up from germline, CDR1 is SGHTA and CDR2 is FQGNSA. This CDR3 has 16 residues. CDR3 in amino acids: CASSPPGLAVYNEQFF. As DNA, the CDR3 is TGTGCCAGCAGCCCCCCGGGACTAGCGGTCTACAATGAGCAGTTCTTC. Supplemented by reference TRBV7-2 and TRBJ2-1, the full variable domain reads GAGVSQSPSNKVTEKGKDVELRCDPISGHTALYWYRQSLGQGLEFLIYFQGNSAPDKSGLPSDRFSAERTGGSVSTLTIQRTQQEDSAVYLCASSPPGLAVYNEQFFGPGTRLTVL.

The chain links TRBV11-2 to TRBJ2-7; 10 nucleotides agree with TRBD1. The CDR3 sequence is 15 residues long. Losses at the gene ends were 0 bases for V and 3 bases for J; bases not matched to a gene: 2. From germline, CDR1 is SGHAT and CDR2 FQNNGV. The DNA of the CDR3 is TGTGCCAGCAGCTTAGATCGGACAGGGGGCTACGAGCAGTACTTC. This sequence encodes CASSLDRTGGYEQYF.

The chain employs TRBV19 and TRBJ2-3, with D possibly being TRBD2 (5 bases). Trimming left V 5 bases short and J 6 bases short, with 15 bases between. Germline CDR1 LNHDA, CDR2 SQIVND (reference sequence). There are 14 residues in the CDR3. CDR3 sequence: CASSGLAPRDTQYF. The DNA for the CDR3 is TGTGCCAGTAGTGGTCTAGCCCCGCGGGATACGCAGTATTTT.

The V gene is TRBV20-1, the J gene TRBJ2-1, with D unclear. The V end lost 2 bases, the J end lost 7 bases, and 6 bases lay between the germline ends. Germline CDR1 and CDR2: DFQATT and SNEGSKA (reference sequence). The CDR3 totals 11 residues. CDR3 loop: CSARLVNEQFF. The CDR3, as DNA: TGCAGTGCTAGACTCGTAAATGAGCAGTTCTTC.

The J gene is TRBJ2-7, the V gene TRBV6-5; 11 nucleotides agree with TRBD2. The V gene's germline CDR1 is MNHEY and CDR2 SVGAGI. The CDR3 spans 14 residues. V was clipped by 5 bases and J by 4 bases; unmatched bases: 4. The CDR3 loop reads CASSVGTSGYEQYF. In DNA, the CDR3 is TGTGCCAGCAGTGTAGGGACTAGCGGATACGAGCAGTACTTC.

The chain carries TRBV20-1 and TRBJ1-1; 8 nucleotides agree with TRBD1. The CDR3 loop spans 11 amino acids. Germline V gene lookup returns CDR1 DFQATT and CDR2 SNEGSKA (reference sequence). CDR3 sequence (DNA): TGCAGCCGGACAGGGAGGACTGAAGCTTTCTTT. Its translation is CSRTGRTEAFF.

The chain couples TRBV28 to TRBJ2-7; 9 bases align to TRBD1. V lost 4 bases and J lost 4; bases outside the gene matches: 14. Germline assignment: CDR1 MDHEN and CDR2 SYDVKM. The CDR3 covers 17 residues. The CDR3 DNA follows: TGTGCCAGCAGTTCCAATACCGTCCCGGGACAGGGATACGAGCAGTACTTC. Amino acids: CASSSNTVPGQGYEQYF. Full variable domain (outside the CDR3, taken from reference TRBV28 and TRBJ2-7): DVKVTQSSRYLVKRTGEKVFLECVQDMDHENMFWYRQDPGLGLRLIYFSYDVKMKEKGDIPEGYSVSREKKERFSLILESASTNQTSMYLCASSSNTVPGQGYEQYFGPGTRLTVT.

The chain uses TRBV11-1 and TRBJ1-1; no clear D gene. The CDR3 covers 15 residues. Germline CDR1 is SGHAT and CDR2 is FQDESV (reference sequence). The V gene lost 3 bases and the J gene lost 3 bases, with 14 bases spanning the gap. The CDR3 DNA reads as TGTGCCAGCAGCTTTCGAGGGTTTGGGGACACTGAAGCTTTCTTT. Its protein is CASSFRGFGDTEAFF.

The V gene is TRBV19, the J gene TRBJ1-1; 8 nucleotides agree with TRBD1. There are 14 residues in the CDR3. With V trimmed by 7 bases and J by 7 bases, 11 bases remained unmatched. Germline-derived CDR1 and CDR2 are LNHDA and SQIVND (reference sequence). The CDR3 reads CASTPGQGRGEAFF. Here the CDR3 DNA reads TGTGCCAGTACCCCCGGACAGGGTCGGGGTGAAGCTTTCTTT.